Sequencing of this TCR beta chain was carried out in a study of cytomegalovirus exposure and HLA in healthy donors. Study-level findings and limits: V- and J-gene trimming of TCR beta was linked (in a later analysis) to a missense DCLRE1C variant. The study designated roughly 150 TCR beta chains cytomegalovirus-associated. The authors later found HLA-associated TCR beta chains more clonally expanded than equally common others. Per a prior analysis, the majority of TCR beta V segments were productive roughly 90% or roughly 30% of the time.

In germline, CDR1 is SGHDN, CDR2 FVKESK. CDR3 length: 13 amino acids. Trimming removed 2 bases from V and 7 bases from J, with 11 bases in between. A remark on this clone: No antigen is known for it.

With 60 Vbeta and 13 Jbeta primers, the PCR was carried out. TCRdb's copy holds only in-frame clones and misses some; the assay was immunoSEQ multiplex PCR. The table lists about 98,000 clones, under 85% of them singletons, with around 9.9% in the top ten. This receptor was identified in a man in his late teens or twenties in good health and CMV-seropositive. Sequencing was carried out using PBMCs. V and J are TRBV14 and TRBJ1-2; D gene uncertain. CDR3 sequence reads: CASSQRQNAGYTF. The CDR3 bases are TGTGCCAGCAGCCAAAGACAAAATGCTGGCTACACCTTC.